This TCR beta chain appears in the sequencing data of a study of CD8+ T cells in alopecia areata. CDR3 length: 16 residues. Germline V gene data show CDR1 as SNHLY and CDR2 as FYNNEI. J lost 0 bases, V lost 4 bases, and 9 bases had no gene match. cDNA reverse transcribed from extracted RNA served as the sequencing template. Repertoires were generated with immunoSEQ multiplex PCR, while TCRdb's copy carries only in-frame clones and drops some. The data contain about 150,000 clones, 62% of them singletons. This receptor was identified in a human donor in good health. The V gene is TRBV2, the J gene TRBJ2-7; 7 bases align to TRBD1. Sequencing used CD8+ T cells sorted from blood. The CDR3 region has the DNA TGTGCCAGCAGTGCTACCCGGGACAGTAACTCCTACGAGCAGTACTTC. Encoded protein: CASSATRDSNSYEQYF.